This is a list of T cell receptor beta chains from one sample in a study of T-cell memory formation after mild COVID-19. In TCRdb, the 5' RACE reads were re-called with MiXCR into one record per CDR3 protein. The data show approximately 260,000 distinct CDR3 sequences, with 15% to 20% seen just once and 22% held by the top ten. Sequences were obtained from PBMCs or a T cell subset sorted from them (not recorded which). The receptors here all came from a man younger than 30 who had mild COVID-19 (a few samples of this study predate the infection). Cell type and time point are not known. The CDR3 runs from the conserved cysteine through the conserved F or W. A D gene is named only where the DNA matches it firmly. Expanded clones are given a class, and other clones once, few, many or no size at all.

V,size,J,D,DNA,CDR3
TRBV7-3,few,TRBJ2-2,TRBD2,TGTGCCAGCAGCTTACTAGCGGGGACCGGGGAGCTGTTTTTT,CASSLLAGTGELFF
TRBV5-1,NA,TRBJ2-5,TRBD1,TGCGCCAGCAGCTTGGCGGCTAGGGGGCTTGGGGAGACCCAGTACTTC,CASSLAARGLGETQYF
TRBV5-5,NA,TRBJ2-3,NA,TGTGCCAGCAGCTACGACCTCACAGACCCGCAGTATTTT,CASSYDLTDPQYF
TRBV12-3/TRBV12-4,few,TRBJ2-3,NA,TGTGCCAGCAGTACCCGCGGGGAGGGCACAGATACGCAGTATTTT,CASSTRGEGTDTQYF
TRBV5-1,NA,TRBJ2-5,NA,TGCGCCAGTCGGAGACAGGATCAAGAGACCCAGTACTTC,CASRRQDQETQYF
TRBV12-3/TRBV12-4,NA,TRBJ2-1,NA,TGTGCCAGCAGACCGGAGGACGGATCCAATGAGCAGTTCTTC,CASRPEDGSNEQFF
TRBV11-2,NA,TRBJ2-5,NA,TGTGCCAGCAGTCCGGGACCCCTAGAGACCCAGTACTTC,CASSPGPLETQYF
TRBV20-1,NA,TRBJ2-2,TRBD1,TGCAGTGCTAGAGCGTCCTACACAGGGGCCGGGGAGCTGTTTTTT,CSARASYTGAGELFF
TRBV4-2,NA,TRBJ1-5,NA,TGTGCCAGCAGCCAAGCATCGGATCAGCCCCAGCATTTT,CASSQASDQPQHF
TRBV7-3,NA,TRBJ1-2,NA,TGTGCCAGCAGCTTATCGCCAGGCTATGGCTACACCTTC,CASSLSPGYGYTF
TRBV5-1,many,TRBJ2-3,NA,TGCGCCAGCAGCTTGGGGAGCTTTTCAGATACGCAGTATTTT,CASSLGSFSDTQYF
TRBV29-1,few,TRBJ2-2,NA,TGCAGCGTTGGAGATGGGTCCGGGGAGCTGTTTTTT,CSVGDGSGELFF
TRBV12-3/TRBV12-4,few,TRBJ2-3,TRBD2,TGTGCCAGCAGGGGGGGGAGCGGCACAGATACGCAGTATTTT,CASRGGSGTDTQYF
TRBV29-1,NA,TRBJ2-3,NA,TGCAGCGTCTCAGGGATTCGGACAGATACGCAGTATTTT,CSVSGIRTDTQYF
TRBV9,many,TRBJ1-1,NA,TGTGCCAGCAGCGAGGGGGGGAACACTGAAGCTTTCTTT,CASSEGGNTEAFF
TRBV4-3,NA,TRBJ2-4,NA,TGCGCCAGCAGCCAAATTACTCACGCCGGGACCCGCGGCATTCAGTACTTC,CASSQITHAGTRGIQYF
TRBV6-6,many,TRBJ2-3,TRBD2,TGTGCCAGCAGTTACTCGATGTTAGCGGGGTTTCCAGATACGCAGTATTTT,CASSYSMLAGFPDTQYF
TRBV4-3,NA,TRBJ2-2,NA,TGCGCCAGCAGCCAAGAGGGAGCGCACGGGGAGCTGTTTTTT,CASSQEGAHGELFF